Listed here are 24 T cell receptor beta chains from one sample, sequenced in a study of cytomegalovirus exposure and HLA in healthy donors. Vbeta (60) and Jbeta (13) primers were used in the PCR. Clones were sequenced by immunoSEQ multiplex PCR, and TCRdb holds only the in-frame ones, with some missing. The repertoire holds 95,000 to 150,000 clones, with less than 65% as singletons. The sample taken for sequencing was PBMCs. All receptors come from a man aged 35-49 years in good health and CMV-seropositive.

This rearrangement joins TRBV11-3 to TRBJ1-2; a weak D match, TRBD1 (5 bases). The germline CDR1 and CDR2 sequences are SGHNT and YENEEA. The CDR3 length is 15 residues. V was trimmed by 4 bases and J by 2 bases, leaving 14 bases between them. The CDR3: CASSSFYRGNYGYTF. In DNA, the CDR3 is TGTGCCAGCAGCTCCTTTTACCGGGGGAACTATGGCTACACCTTC.

The V gene is TRBV27, the J gene TRBJ2-1; 7 nucleotides align to TRBD2. This CDR3 has 13 amino acids. From germline, CDR1 is MNHEY and CDR2 SMNVEV (reference sequence). J lost 4 bases, V lost 7 bases, and 4 bases had no gene match. CDR3: CASTTSQYNEQFF. The CDR3 DNA sequence: TGTGCCAGCACGACTAGCCAATACAATGAGCAGTTCTTC.

This clone came up many times. The V call is TRBV7-9, the J call TRBJ1-1, with D possibly TRBD1 on 5 matching bases. CDR1 and CDR2 (germline): SEHNR, FQNEAQ (reference sequence). The germline V and J ends were trimmed by 1 base and 5 bases, with 8 bases remaining between them. This CDR3 region has 13 residues. This chain's CDR3 is CASSLERGTEAFF. The CDR3, as DNA: TGTGCCAGCAGCTTAGAACGGGGGACTGAAGCTTTCTTT.

The V and J genes are TRBV27 and TRBJ2-2; D perhaps matches TRBD1 (5 bases). V lost 1 base and J lost 1, with 10 bases in between. Germline V gene data show CDR1 as MNHEY and CDR2 as SMNVEV (reference sequence). The length of the CDR3 is 16 residues. In nucleotides, the CDR3 is TGTGCCAGCAGTTTATGGGGCCCCCTGAACACCGGGGAGCTGTTTTTT. Translating it yields CASSLWGPLNTGELFF.

J is TRBJ1-2 and V is TRBV28, with 9 positions matching TRBD1. Germline V gene sequence: CDR1 MDHEN, CDR2 SYDVKM. J lost 4 bases, V lost 2 bases, and 5 bases had no gene match. This CDR3 region has 15 residues. The CDR3 loop reads CASSLLGQGTYGYTF. The CDR3 DNA sequence: TGTGCCAGCAGTTTACTTGGACAGGGGACCTATGGCTACACCTTC.

This clone came up a few times. This chain connects TRBV7-3 to TRBJ2-3; 9 bases are shared with TRBD2. V trimming: 4 bases; J trimming: 5 bases; junction bases outside the gene matches: 7. The length of the CDR3 is 15 residues. CDR1 SGHTA and CDR2 FQGTGA come from the germline V gene. CDR3 amino acids: CASSSYSGGLDTQYF. CDR3 coding DNA: TGTGCCAGCAGCTCGTATAGCGGGGGCCTAGATACGCAGTATTTT.

In this sample, this clone turned up a few times. The rearrangement links TRBV6-6 to TRBJ2-1; 8 positions agree with TRBD1. Unmatched junction bases numbered 3, after V lost 5 bases and J lost 0 bases. Per the germline V gene, CDR1 is MNHNY and CDR2 is SVGAGI (reference sequence). This CDR3 spans 15 amino acids. The CDR3 loop is CASSPGQGSYNEQFF. The DNA of the CDR3 is TGTGCCAGCAGTCCAGGACAGGGCTCCTACAATGAGCAGTTCTTC.

This chain uses TRBV19 with TRBJ2-6, with D possibly matching TRBD1 (6 bases). Germline V gene sequence: CDR1 LNHDA, CDR2 SQIVND (reference sequence). The CDR3 is 16 residues long. Trimming left V 4 bases short and J 0 bases short, with 10 bases between. The DNA for the CDR3 is TGTGCCAGTAGTACCGGACAGAACTCTGGGGCCAACGTCCTGACTTTC. This gives the protein CASSTGQNSGANVLTF.

This clone was seen a few times. The chain recombines TRBV6-5 with TRBJ2-2, with D perhaps matching TRBD1 (6 bases). The CDR3 totals 13 residues. CDR1 is MNHEY, CDR2 SVGAGI, per germline. Trimming shortened V by 5 bases and J by 6 bases, and 10 bases separated the two germline ends. The CDR3 DNA sequence: TGTGCCAGCAGTATAGGGGGAGCCGGGGAGCTGTTTTTT. Its protein product is CASSIGGAGELFF.

The chain uses TRBV28 and TRBJ2-1, with 8 positions matching TRBD2. CDR1 is MDHEN and CDR2 is SYDVKM in the germline V gene. The CDR3 is 17 amino acids. Unmatched junction bases numbered 16, after V lost 3 bases and J lost 9 bases. CDR3 loop: CASSFFAGGRRWGEQFF. As DNA, the CDR3 is TGTGCCAGCAGTTTTTTCGCGGGAGGCAGGAGGTGGGGTGAGCAGTTCTTC.

The rearrangement joins TRBV5-6 to TRBJ2-5, with D possibly TRBD2 on 6 matching bases. V shed 0 bases and J shed 5 bases, with 14 bases lying between them. From germline, CDR1 is SGHDT and CDR2 YYEEEE. This CDR3 has 15 residues. The CDR3 bases are TGTGCCAGCAGCTTGGACGGGGGACCACCGGAGACCCAGTACTTC. This encodes CASSLDGGPPETQYF.

The chain couples TRBV30 to TRBJ2-7; 7 bases line up with TRBD1. Germline trimming cut 1 base from V and 6 bases from J; bases unmatched to any gene: 3. The germline V gene encodes CDR1 GTSNPN and CDR2 SVGIG (reference sequence). The CDR3 is 12 residues long. CDR3 residues: CAWSGQGGEQYF. DNA of the CDR3: TGTGCCTGGAGTGGACAGGGCGGCGAGCAGTACTTC.

The chain links TRBV11-3 to TRBJ2-7, with 12 positions matching TRBD2. The CDR3 runs to 15 residues. In germline, CDR1 is SGHNT, CDR2 YENEEA. V shed 4 bases, J shed 3 bases, and the junction held 4 bases outside the gene matches. The CDR3 is CASSSGLAGLYEQYF. Here the CDR3 DNA reads TGTGCCAGCAGCTCGGGACTAGCGGGCCTCTACGAGCAGTACTTC.

A few counts support this clone. The chain couples TRBV5-1 to TRBJ1-1; D is unclear. The CDR3 has 16 amino acids. V was pared by 4 bases and J by 0 bases, with 16 bases between. The germline V gene encodes CDR1 SGHRS and CDR2 YFSETQ. Here the CDR3 reads CASSPGSLNLNTEAFF. The DNA for the CDR3 is TGCGCCAGCAGCCCCGGGAGCCTAAACTTGAACACTGAAGCTTTCTTT.

The V gene is TRBV5-1, the J gene TRBJ2-2, with D perhaps TRBD2 (6 bases). Trimming removed 6 bases from V and 7 bases from J, with 16 bases in between. This CDR3 has 14 amino acids. CDR1 is SGHRS, CDR2 YFSETQ, per germline. As DNA, the CDR3 is TGCGCCAGCACCCAGATGGGGGGAAACGGGGAGCTGTTTTTT. Amino acids: CASTQMGGNGELFF.

The chain couples TRBV11-2 to TRBJ2-7, with 10 bases matching TRBD1. The CDR3 length is 14 residues. V was clipped by 5 bases and J by 6 bases; unmatched bases: 7. Germline V lookup: CDR1 SGHAT, CDR2 FQNNGV. CDR3 nucleotides: TGTGCCAGCAGCCCTCTCGACAGGGGGCTCGAGCAGTACTTC. Its protein product is CASSPLDRGLEQYF.

This clone occurred a few times. The rearrangement uses TRBV13 and TRBJ2-1, with 8 bases identical to TRBD1. With 4 bases clipped from V and 0 bases from J, the junction kept 2 bases outside the gene matches. Germline V CDR1 and CDR2: PRHDT, FYEKMQ (reference sequence). The CDR3 runs to 15 residues. The DNA for the CDR3 is TGTGCCAGCAGCTCGGACAGGGACTCCTACAATGAGCAGTTCTTC. This gives the protein CASSSDRDSYNEQFF.

This clone showed up just a few times. J is TRBJ1-2 and V is TRBV7-8; D perhaps matches TRBD1 (5 bases). CDR3 size: 13 residues. The ends were cut back, 5 bases at V and 2 bases at J, with 9 bases in the middle. Germline V gene lookup returns CDR1 SGHVS and CDR2 FQNEAQ. CDR3 sequence (DNA): TGTGCCAGCAGCGGGAGGGGCAACTATGGCTACACCTTC. Protein: CASSGRGNYGYTF.

This chain uses TRBV19 with TRBJ2-7; TRBD1 might be the D (6 bases). Germline assignment: CDR1 LNHDA and CDR2 SQIVND (reference sequence). The V and J ends lost 8 bases and 2 bases respectively, with 10 bases between them. This CDR3 region has 12 residues. DNA for the CDR3: TGTGCCAGTTCGGACAGAACCTACGAGCAGTACTTC. Translated, it gives CASSDRTYEQYF.

The chain uses TRBV9 and TRBJ2-7; D remains ambiguous. V dropped 0 bases and J dropped 7 bases, with 11 bases sitting between them. Per the germline V gene, CDR1 is SGDLS and CDR2 is YYNGEE. The CDR3 is made up of 13 amino acids. CDR3 protein: CASSVDGSGEQYF. The CDR3 DNA follows: TGTGCCAGCAGCGTAGATGGATCAGGTGAGCAGTACTTC.

This chain connects TRBV5-1 to TRBJ2-1; the D is unclear. Between the trimmed V and J ends, which lost 4 bases and 9 bases, there was a span of 8 bases. CDR3 size: 11 residues. The V gene's germline CDR1 is SGHRS and CDR2 YFSETQ. The CDR3 DNA reads TGCGCCAGCAGCGGTTTTAGTGAGCAGTTCTTC. Protein sequence: CASSGFSEQFF.

J is TRBJ1-4 and V is TRBV7-9; 10 bases line up with TRBD1. This CDR3 is built from 14 residues. V was pared by 4 bases and J by 5 bases, with 1 base of the junction left unmatched. Germline V gene data show CDR1 as SEHNR and CDR2 as FQNEAQ (reference sequence). The CDR3 is CASSSGQGNEKLFF. The CDR3 DNA follows: TGTGCCAGCAGCTCGGGACAGGGGAATGAAAAACTGTTTTTT. Full variable domain (remainder filled in from reference TRBV7-9 and TRBJ1-4): DTGVSQNPRHKITKRGQNVTFRCDPISEHNRLYWYRQTLGQGPEFLTYFQNEAQLEKSRLLSDRFSAERPKGSFSTLEIQRTEQGDSAMYLCASSSGQGNEKLFFGSGTQLSVL.

This chain links TRBV10-3 with TRBJ1-1; possibly TRBD1 for D (6 bases). The V and J ends lost 5 bases and 4 bases respectively, with 14 bases between them. The CDR3 consists of 14 residues. The germline gives CDR1 ENHRY, CDR2 SYGVKD. CDR3 DNA: TGTGCCATCAGTAACAACAGGGAAAGCACTGAAGCTTTCTTT. Protein sequence: CAISNNRESTEAFF.

This chain uses TRBV6-1 with TRBJ1-2, with D unclear. The ends were cut back, 0 bases at V and 0 bases at J, with 5 bases in the middle. Germline CDR1 reads MNHNS; CDR2 reads SASEGT. The length of the CDR3 is 14 residues. CDR3 protein: CASSEARANYGYTF. CDR3 sequence (DNA): TGTGCCAGCAGTGAAGCGAGGGCTAACTATGGCTACACCTTC.